Presented here are 9 T cell receptor beta chains from one specimen sequenced in a study of blood T cell repertoires in COVID-19 (dated by TCRdb to between 2020 and 2021). Libraries were constructed by the immunoSEQ multiplex PCR assay. Here the immuneACCESS table is served through TCRdb, limited to in-frame sequences with V and J called. Missing clones are a known gap in these copies; in checked studies unresolved V genes cover under half, and the rest lacks a known reason. The sample table contains hundreds of thousands of clones; only one count was recorded for about four fifths of them. The top ten constitute around 2.5% of the sample. Sequences were obtained from peripheral blood. The source of these receptors is a woman in her thirties or forties with active or convalescent COVID-19.

This clone was counted only a few times. The J gene is TRBJ1-2, the V gene TRBV6-2 or TRBV6-3, with D unresolved. The germline V gene has CDR1 MNHEY and CDR2 SVGEGT. V was trimmed by 5 bases and J by 6 bases, leaving 13 bases between them. There are 13 residues in the CDR3. The CDR3 region has the DNA TGTGCCAGCAGTACCCGGTCCCGGGATGGCTACACCTTC. Protein product: CASSTRSRDGYTF.

The genes are TRBV29-1 and TRBJ1-1; weak D call: TRBD1 (5 bases). The CDR3 runs 12 residues. Trimming removed 5 bases from V and 4 bases from J, with 11 bases in between. In germline, CDR1 is SQVTM, CDR2 ANQGSEA. CDR3 coding DNA: TGCAGCGTTCCAGGGTCCGGCACTGAAGCTTTCTTT. Translated, it gives CSVPGSGTEAFF.

This chain joins TRBV24-1 and TRBJ2-5; D is unresolved. The CDR3 is 15 amino acids. Germline CDR1 is KGHDR and CDR2 is SFDVKD. Trimming left V 3 bases short and J 0 bases short, with 10 bases between. The CDR3 nucleotides read TGTGCCACCAGTGATGGGCGCCTGTACCAAGAGACCCAGTACTTC. This codes for CATSDGRLYQETQYF.

The chain is built from TRBV11-3 and TRBJ1-1; D is undetermined. In germline, CDR1 is SGHNT, CDR2 YENEEA. This CDR3 is built from 12 residues. V dropped 2 bases and J dropped 5 bases, with 6 bases sitting between them. DNA of the CDR3: TGTGCCAGCAGCTTATCGAGAACTGAAGCTTTCTTT. Translating gives CASSLSRTEAFF.

The V and J genes are TRBV27 and TRBJ1-5; possibly TRBD1 for D (6 bases). V lost 3 bases and J 8 bases, leaving 20 bases between the germline ends. This CDR3 is 16 amino acids long. Looked up from germline, CDR1 is MNHEY and CDR2 is SMNVEV (reference sequence). The CDR3 DNA sequence: TGTGCCAGCAGTTTCGCTCATACAGGGAGCCGGGAGCCCCAGCATTTT. Amino acids: CASSFAHTGSREPQHF.

The genes are TRBV4-2 and TRBJ2-6; a weak D match, TRBD1 (6 bases). The CDR3 sequence is 16 residues long. V was trimmed by 3 bases and J by 1 base, leaving 10 bases between them. Germline CDR1 and CDR2: LGHNA and YNFKEQ. This CDR3 is CASSQDGQSGANVLTF. Here the CDR3 DNA reads TGTGCCAGCAGCCAGGATGGACAGTCTGGGGCCAACGTCCTGACTTTC.

The V gene is TRBV2, the J gene TRBJ2-1, with 9 bases that match TRBD2. Germline V gene data show CDR1 as SNHLY and CDR2 as FYNNEI. Germline trimming cut 6 bases from V and 13 bases from J; bases unmatched to any gene: 10. This CDR3 spans 13 amino acids. The CDR3 is CASSLLERGAQFF. In DNA, the CDR3 is TGTGCCAGCAGCCTGCTGGAGCGGGGGGCCCAGTTCTTC.

V and J are TRBV6-2 or TRBV6-3 and TRBJ2-1; the D gene is possibly TRBD2 (6 bases). Trimming removed 2 bases at V and 5 bases at J, with 19 bases between. Germline lookup yields CDR1 MNHEY and CDR2 SVGEGT. CDR3 length equals 17 residues. This chain's CDR3 is CASSYIPRGGAHNEQFF. CDR3 in DNA: TGTGCCAGCAGTTACATCCCGCGGGGCGGGGCCCACAATGAGCAGTTCTTC.

The V and J genes are TRBV27 and TRBJ1-6, with 10 bases lining up with TRBD1. The V gene's germline CDR1 is MNHEY and CDR2 SMNVEV (reference sequence). The CDR3 loop spans 16 amino acids. With V trimmed by 5 bases and J by 6 bases, 7 bases remained unmatched. The CDR3 spells CASSVGTGVVNSPLHF. DNA for the CDR3: TGTGCCAGCAGTGTCGGGACAGGGGTAGTTAATTCACCCCTCCACTTT.